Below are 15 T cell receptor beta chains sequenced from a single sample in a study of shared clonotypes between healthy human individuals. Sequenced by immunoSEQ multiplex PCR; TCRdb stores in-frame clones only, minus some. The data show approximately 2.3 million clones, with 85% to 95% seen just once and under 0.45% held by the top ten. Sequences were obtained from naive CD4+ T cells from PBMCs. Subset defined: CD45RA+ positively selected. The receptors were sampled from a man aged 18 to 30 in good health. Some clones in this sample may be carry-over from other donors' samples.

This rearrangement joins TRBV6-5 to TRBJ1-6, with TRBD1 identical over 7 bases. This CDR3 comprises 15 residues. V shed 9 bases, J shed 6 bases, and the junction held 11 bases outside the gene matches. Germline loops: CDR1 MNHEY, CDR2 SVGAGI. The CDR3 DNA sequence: TGTGCCAGTAAGACCGAGGGGGCTACTAATTCACCCCTCCACTTT. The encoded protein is CASKTEGATNSPLHF.

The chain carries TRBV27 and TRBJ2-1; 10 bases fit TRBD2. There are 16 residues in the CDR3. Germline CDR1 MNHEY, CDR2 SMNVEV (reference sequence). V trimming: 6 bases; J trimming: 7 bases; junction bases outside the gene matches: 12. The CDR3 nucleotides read TGTGCCAGCAGGTTAACGGGACTAGCGCATAGTAATGAGCAGTTCTTC. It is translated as CASRLTGLAHSNEQFF.

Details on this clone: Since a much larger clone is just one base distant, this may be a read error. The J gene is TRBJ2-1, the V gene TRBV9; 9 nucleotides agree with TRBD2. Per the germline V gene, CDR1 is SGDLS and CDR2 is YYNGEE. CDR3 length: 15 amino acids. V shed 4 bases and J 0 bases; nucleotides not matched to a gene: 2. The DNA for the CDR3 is TGTGCCAGCAGCATTAGCGGGAGCTCCTACAATGAGCAGTTCTTC. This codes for CASSISGSSYNEQFF.

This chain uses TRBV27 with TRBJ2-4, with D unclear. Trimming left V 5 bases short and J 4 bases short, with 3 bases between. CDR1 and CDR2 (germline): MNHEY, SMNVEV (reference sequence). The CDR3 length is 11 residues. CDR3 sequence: CASSLKNIQYF. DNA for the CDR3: TGTGCCAGCAGTCTGAAAAACATTCAGTACTTC.

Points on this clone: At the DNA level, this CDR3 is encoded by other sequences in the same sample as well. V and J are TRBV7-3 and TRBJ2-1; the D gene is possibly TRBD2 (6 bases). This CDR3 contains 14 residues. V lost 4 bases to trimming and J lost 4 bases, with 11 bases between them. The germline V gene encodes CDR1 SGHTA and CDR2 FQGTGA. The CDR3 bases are TGTGCCAGCAGCTCGACCGGGAGTTACAATGAGCAGTTCTTC. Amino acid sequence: CASSSTGSYNEQFF.

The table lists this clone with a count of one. The CDR3 sequence is CATSRDGLVLNEQFF. Here the CDR3 DNA reads TGTGCCACCAGCAGAGATGGGCTAGTTCTCAATGAGCAGTTCTTC. J is TRBJ2-1 and V is TRBV15; D ambiguous. Germline V CDR1 and CDR2: LNHNV, YYDKDF (reference sequence). This CDR3 region has 15 residues. V lost 0 bases to trimming and J lost 6 bases, with 12 bases between them.

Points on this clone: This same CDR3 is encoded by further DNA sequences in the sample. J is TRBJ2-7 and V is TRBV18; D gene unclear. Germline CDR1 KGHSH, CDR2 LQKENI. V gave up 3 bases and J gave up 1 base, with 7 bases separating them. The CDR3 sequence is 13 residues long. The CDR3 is CASSPTPSYEQYF. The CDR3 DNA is TGTGCCAGCTCACCCACTCCGTCCTACGAGCAGTACTTC.

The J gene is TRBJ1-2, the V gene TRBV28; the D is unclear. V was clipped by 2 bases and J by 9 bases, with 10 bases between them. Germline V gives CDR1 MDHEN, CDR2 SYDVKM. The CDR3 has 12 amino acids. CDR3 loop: CASSLGEPRYTF. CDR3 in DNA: TGTGCCAGCAGTTTAGGAGAGCCGCGCTACACCTTC.

In nucleotides, the CDR3 is TGTGCCAGCAGCGTAGGCGTCACAGGGGTTCGAGAGACCCAGTACTTC. Amino acid sequence: CASSVGVTGVRETQYF. The chain couples TRBV9 to TRBJ2-5; TRBD1 aligns across 7 bases. This CDR3 is built from 16 residues. CDR1 and CDR2 (germline): SGDLS, YYNGEE. The V segment lost 0 bases and the J segment 4 bases; nucleotides outside the gene matches: 9.

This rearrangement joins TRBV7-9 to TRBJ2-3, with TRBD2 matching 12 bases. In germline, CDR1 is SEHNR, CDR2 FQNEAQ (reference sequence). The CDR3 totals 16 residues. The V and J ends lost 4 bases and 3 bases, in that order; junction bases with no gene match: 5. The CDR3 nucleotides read TGTGCCAGCAGCTACCGACTAGCGGGGGAAACAGATACGCAGTATTTT. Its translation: CASSYRLAGETDTQYF. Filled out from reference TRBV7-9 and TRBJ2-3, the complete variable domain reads DTGVSQNPRHKITKRGQNVTFRCDPISEHNRLYWYRQTLGQGPEFLTYFQNEAQLEKSRLLSDRFSAERPKGSFSTLEIQRTEQGDSAMYLCASSYRLAGETDTQYFGPGTRLTVL.

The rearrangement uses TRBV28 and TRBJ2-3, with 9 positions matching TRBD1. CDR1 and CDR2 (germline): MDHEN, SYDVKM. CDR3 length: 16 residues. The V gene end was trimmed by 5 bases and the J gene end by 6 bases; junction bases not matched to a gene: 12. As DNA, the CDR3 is TGTGCCAGCAGTCAGGGGACAGGGTTCCCTATGGATACGCAGTATTTT. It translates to CASSQGTGFPMDTQYF.

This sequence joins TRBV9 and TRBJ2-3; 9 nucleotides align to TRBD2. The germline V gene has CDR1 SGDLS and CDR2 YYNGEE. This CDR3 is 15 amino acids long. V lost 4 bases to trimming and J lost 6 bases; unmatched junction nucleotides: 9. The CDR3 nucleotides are TGTGCCAGCAGCTTCAGCGGGAGGATGGTTGATACGCAGTATTTT. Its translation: CASSFSGRMVDTQYF.

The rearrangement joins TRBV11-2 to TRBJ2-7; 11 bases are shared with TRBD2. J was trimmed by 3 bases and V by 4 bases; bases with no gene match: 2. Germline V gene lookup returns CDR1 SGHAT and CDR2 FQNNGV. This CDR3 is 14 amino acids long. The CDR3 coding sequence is TGTGCCAGCAGCTCCCTAGCGGGGGGCTACGAGCAGTACTTC. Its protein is CASSSLAGGYEQYF.

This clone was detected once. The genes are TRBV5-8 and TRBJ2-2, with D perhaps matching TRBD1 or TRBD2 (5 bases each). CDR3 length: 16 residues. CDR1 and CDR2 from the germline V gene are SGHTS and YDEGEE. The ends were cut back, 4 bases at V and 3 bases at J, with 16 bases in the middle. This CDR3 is CASSQGWGKDTGELFF. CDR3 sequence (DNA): TGTGCCAGCAGCCAAGGGTGGGGGAAGGACACCGGGGAGCTGTTTTTT. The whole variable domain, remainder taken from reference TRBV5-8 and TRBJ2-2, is EAGVTQSPTHLIKTRGQQATLRCSPISGHTSVYWYQQALGLGLQFLLWYDEGEERNRGNFPPRFSGRQFPNYSSELNVNALELEDSALYLCASSQGWGKDTGELFFGEGSRLTVL.

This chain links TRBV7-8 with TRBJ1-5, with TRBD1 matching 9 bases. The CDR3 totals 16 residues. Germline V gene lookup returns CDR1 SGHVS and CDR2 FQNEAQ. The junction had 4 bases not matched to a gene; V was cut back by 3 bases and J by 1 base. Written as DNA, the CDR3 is TGTGCCAGCAGCTTGGACAGGGGAATAAGCAATCAGCCCCAGCATTTT. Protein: CASSLDRGISNQPQHF.